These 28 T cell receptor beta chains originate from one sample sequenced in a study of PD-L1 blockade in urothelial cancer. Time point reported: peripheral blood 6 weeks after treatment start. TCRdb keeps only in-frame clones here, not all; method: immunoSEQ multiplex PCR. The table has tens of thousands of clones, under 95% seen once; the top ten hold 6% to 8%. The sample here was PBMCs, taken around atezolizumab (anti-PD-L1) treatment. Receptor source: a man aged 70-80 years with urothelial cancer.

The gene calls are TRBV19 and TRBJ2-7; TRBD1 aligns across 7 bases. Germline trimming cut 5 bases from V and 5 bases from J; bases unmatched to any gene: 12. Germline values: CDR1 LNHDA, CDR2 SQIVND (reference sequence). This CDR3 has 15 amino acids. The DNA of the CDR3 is TGTGCCAGTAGTCCATGGACAGGCCGGGGCCACGAGCAGTACTTC. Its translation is CASSPWTGRGHEQYF.

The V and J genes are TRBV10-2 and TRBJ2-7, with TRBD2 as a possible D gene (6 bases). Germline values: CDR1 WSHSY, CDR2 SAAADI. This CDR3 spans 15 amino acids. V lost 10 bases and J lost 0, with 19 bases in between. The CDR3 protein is CATADLASSSYEQYF. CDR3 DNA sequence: TGCGCCACCGCTGATCTAGCGTCTTCCTCCTACGAGCAGTACTTC.

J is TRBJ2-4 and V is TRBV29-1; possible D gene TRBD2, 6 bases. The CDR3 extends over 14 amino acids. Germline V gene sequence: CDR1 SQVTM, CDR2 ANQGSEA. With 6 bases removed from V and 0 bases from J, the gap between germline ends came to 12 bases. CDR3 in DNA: TGCAGCGTGCGGGGCACCCTAGCCAAAAACATTCAGTACTTC. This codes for CSVRGTLAKNIQYF. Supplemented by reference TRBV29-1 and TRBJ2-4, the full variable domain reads SAVISQKPSRDICQRGTSLTIQCQVDSQVTMMFWYRQQPGQSLTLIATANQGSEATYESGFVIDKFPISRPNLTFSTLTVSNMSPEDSSIYLCSVRGTLAKNIQYFGAGTRLSVL.

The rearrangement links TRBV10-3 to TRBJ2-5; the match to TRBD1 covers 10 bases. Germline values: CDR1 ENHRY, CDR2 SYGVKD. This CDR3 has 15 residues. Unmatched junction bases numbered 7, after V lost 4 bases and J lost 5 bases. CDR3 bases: TGTGCCATCAGTGTAGGGGGACAGGGGAAGGAGACCCAGTACTTC. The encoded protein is CAISVGGQGKETQYF.

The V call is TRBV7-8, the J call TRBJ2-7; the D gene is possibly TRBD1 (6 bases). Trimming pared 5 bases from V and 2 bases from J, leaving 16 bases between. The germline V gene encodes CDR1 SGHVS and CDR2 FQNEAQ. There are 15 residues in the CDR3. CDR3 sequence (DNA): TGTGCCAGCAGCGGACAGACAATTAATACCTACGAGCAGTACTTC. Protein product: CASSGQTINTYEQYF. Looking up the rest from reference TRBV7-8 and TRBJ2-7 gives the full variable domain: GAGVSQSPRYKVAKRGQDVALRCDPISGHVSLFWYQQALGQGPEFLTYFQNEAQLDKSGLPSDRFFAERPEGSVSTLKIQRTQQEDSAVYLCASSGQTINTYEQYFGPGTRLTVT.

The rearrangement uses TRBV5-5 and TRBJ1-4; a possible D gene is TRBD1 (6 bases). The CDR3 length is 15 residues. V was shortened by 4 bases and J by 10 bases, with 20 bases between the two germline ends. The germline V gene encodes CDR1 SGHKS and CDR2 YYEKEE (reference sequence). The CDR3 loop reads CASSTTGSFSGKLFF. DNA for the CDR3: TGTGCCAGCAGCACGACAGGATCTTTTAGTGGAAAACTGTTTTTT.

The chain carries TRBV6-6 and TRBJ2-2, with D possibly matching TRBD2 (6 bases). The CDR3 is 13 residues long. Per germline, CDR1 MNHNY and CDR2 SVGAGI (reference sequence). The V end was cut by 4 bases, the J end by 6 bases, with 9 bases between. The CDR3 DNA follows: TGTGCCAGCAGTTCCTCTAGCGCCGGGGAGCTGTTTTTT. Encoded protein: CASSSSSAGELFF.

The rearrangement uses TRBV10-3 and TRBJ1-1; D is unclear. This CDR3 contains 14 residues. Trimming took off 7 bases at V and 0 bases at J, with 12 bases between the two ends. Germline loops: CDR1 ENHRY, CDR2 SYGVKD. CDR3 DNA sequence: TGTGCCATCAAGGAGATTCCAATGAACACTGAAGCTTTCTTT. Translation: CAIKEIPMNTEAFF.

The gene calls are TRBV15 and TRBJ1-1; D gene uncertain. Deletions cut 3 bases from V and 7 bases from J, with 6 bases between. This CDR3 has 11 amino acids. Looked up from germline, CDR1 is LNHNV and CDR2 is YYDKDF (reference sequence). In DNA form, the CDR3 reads TGTGCCACCAGCAGCCTAGATGAAGCTTTCTTT. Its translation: CATSSLDEAFF.

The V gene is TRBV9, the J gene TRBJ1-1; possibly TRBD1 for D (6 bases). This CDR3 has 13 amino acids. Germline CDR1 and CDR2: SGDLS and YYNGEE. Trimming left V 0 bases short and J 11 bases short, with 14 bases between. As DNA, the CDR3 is TGTGCCAGCAGCGTAGGCAGGGGTGATTTGGCTTTCTTT. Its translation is CASSVGRGDLAFF.

The CDR3 spells CASSPTGSSYEQYF. As DNA, the CDR3 is TGTGCCAGCAGCCCGACAGGGAGCTCCTACGAGCAGTACTTC. This sequence joins TRBV28 and TRBJ2-7; TRBD1 matches 7 bases. The CDR3 totals 14 residues. Per germline, CDR1 MDHEN and CDR2 SYDVKM. V was clipped by 6 bases and J by 0 bases; unmatched bases: 5.

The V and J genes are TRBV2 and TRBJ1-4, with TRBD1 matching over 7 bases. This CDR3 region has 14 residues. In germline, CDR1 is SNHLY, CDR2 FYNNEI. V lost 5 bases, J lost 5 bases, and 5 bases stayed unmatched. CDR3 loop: CASSRDSVNEKLFF. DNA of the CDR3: TGTGCCAGCAGTCGGGACAGCGTCAATGAAAAACTGTTTTTT.

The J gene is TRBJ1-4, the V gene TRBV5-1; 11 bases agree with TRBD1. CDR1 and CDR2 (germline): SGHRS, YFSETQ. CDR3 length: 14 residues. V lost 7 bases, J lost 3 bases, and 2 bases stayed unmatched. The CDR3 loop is CASRGQGANEKLFF. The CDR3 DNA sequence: TGCGCCAGCCGGGGACAGGGGGCTAATGAAAAACTGTTTTTT. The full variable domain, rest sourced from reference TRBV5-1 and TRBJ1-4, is KAGVTQTPRYLIKTRGQQVTLSCSPISGHRSVSWYQQTPGQGLQFLFEYFSETQRNKGNFPGRFSGRQFSNSRSEMNVSTLELGDSALYLCASRGQGANEKLFFGSGTQLSVL.

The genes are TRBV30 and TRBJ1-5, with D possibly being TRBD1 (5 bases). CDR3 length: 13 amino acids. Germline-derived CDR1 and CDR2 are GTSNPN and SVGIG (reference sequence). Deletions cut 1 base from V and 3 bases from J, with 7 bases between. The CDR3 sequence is CAWSGGSNQPQHF. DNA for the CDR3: TGTGCCTGGAGTGGGGGCTCCAATCAGCCCCAGCATTTT.

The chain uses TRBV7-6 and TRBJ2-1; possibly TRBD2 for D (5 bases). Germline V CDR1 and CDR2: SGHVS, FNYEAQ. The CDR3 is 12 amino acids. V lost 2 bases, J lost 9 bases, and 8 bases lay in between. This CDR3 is CASSLTRAEQFF. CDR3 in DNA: TGTGCCAGCAGCTTAACTAGGGCTGAGCAGTTCTTC.

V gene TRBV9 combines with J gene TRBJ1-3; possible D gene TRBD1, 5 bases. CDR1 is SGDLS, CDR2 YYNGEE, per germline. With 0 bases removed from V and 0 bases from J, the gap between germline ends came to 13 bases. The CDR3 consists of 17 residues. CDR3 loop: CASSVGRGAGSGNTIYF. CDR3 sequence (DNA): TGTGCCAGCAGCGTAGGGAGGGGCGCGGGCTCTGGAAACACCATATATTTT.

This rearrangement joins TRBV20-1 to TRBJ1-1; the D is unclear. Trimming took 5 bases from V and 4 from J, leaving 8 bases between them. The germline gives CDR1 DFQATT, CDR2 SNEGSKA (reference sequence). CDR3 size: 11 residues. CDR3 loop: CSAGEITEAFF. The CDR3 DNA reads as TGCAGTGCTGGGGAGATCACTGAAGCTTTCTTT.

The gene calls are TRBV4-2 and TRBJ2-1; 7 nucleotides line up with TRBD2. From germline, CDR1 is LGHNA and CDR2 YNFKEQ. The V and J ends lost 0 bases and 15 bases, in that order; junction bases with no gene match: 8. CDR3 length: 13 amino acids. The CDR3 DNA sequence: TGTGCCAGCAGCCAAGAAGGCGGGAGCCGGGGGTTCTTC. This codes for CASSQEGGSRGFF.

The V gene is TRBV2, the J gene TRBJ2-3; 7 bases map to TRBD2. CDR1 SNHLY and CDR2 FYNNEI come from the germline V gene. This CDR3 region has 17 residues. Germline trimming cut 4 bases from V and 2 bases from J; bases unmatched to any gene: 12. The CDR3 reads CASSGVAWGTNTDTQYF. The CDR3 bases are TGTGCCAGCAGTGGGGTAGCTTGGGGGACTAACACAGATACGCAGTATTTT.

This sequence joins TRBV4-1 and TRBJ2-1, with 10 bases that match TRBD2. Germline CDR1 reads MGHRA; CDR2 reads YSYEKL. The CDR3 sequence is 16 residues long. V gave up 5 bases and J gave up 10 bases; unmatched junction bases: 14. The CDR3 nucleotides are TGCGCCAGCAGCGAAAGACTAGCGGGCGAATTAGGCGAGCAGTTCTTC. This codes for CASSERLAGELGEQFF.

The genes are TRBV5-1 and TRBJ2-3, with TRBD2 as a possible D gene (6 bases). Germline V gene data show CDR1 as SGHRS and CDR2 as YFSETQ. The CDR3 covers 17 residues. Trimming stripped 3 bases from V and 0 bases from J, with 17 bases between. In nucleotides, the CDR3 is TGCGCCAGCAGCTCACCGGGACTGCGGTTTAGCACAGATACGCAGTATTTT. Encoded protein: CASSSPGLRFSTDTQYF.

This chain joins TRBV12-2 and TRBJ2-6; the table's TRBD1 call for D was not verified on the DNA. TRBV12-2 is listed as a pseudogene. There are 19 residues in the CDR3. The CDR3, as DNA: TGTGCAAGTCGCTTAGCTTGCGTCAGGGGCGGTCCCGGGGCCAACGTCCTGACTTTC. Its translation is CASRLACVRGGPGANVLTF.

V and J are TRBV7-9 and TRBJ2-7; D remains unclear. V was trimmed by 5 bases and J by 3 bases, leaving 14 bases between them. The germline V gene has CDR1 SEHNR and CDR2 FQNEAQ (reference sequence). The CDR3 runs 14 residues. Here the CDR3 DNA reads TGTGCCAGCAGCCCCCAAGCATACAGCTACGAGCAGTACTTC. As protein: CASSPQAYSYEQYF.

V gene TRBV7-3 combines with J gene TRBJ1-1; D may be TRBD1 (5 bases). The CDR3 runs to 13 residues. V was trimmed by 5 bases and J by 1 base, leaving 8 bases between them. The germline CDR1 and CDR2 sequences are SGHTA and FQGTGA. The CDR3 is CASSPQANTEAFF. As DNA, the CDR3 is TGTGCCAGCAGCCCACAGGCGAACACTGAAGCTTTCTTT.

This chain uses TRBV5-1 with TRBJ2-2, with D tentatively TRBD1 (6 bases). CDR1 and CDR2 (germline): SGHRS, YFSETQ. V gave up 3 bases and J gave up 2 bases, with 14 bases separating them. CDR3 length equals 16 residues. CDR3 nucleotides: TGCGCCAGCAGCTCTTCCCCGGGACAAAACACCGGGGAGCTGTTTTTT. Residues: CASSSSPGQNTGELFF.

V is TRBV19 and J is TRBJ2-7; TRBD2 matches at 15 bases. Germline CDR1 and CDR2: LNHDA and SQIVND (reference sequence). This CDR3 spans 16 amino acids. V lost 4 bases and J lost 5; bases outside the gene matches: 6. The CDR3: CASSTGTSGRPHEQYF. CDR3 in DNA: TGTGCCAGTAGTACTGGGACTAGCGGGAGGCCCCACGAGCAGTACTTC.

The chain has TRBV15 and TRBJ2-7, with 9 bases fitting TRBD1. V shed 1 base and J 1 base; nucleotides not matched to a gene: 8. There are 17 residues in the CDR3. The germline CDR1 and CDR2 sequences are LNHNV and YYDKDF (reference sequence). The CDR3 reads CATSRVGQGLGSYEQYF. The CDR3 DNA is TGTGCCACCAGCAGAGTAGGACAGGGGTTGGGGTCCTACGAGCAGTACTTC.

The CDR3 DNA is TGTGCCAGCAGCAAGTTACGAGCGGGAGGGAAAGAGACCCAGTACTTC. Protein: CASSKLRAGGKETQYF. This sequence joins TRBV21-1 and TRBJ2-5; TRBD2 is the table's D call and was not checked against the DNA. TRBV21-1 is a pseudogene segment. The CDR3 runs 16 residues.